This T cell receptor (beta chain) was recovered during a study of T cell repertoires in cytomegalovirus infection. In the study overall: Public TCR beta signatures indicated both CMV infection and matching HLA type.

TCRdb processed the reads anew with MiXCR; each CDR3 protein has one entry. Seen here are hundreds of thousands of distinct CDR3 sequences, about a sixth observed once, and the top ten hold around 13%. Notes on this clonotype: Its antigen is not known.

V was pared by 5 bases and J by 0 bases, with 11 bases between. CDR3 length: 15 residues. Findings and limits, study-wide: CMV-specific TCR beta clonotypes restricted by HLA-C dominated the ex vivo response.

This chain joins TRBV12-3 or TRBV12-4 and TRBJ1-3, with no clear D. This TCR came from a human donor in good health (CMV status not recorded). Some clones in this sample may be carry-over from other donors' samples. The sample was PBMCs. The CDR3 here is CASSPRLGSGNTIYF. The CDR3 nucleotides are TGTGCCAGCAGTCCCCGACTTGGCTCTGGAAACACCATATATTTT.